This T cell receptor beta chain came from a study of T cells in Graves' hyperthyroidism and ophthalmopathy. In germline, CDR1 is ENHRY, CDR2 SYGVKD. Trimming took 8 bases from V and 6 from J, leaving 13 bases between them. The CDR3 spans 12 residues. Amplified regions were TCR beta CDR3 sequences from RNA transcripts. HTBI primers drove first-round RT-PCR of the TCR CDR3. TCRdb itself ran the multiplex PCR reads through MiXCR, one entry per CDR3 protein. The data hold roughly 550,000 distinct CDR3 sequences, with approximately 16% observed a single time. Turning to this clonotype: Antigen specificity is unknown.

Notes on the study in general: Most thyroid-expanded clonotypes above 0.001 were also found in blood.

This clonotype was obtained from a young woman with Graves' ophthalmopathy. The chain combines TRBV10-3 with TRBJ1-1, with D unresolved. The specimen sequenced was blood. CDR3: CAIGEFDAEAFF. DNA for the CDR3: TGTGCCATCGGGGAGTTCGACGCTGAAGCTTTCTTT.